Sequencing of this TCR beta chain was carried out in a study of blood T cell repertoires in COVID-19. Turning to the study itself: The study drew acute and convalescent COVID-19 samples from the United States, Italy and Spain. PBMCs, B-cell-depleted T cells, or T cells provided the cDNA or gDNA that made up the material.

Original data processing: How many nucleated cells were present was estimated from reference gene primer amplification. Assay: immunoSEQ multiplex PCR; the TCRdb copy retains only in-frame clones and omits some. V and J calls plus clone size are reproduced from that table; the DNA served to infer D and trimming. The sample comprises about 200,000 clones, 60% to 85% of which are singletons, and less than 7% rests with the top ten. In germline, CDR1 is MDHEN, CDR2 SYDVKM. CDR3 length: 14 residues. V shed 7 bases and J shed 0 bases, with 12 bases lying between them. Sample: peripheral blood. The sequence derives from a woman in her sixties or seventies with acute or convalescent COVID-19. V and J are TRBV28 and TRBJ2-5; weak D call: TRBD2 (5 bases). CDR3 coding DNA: TGTGCCAGCACCCCCCCGGGGTACCAAGAGACCCAGTACTTC. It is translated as CASTPPGYQETQYF.